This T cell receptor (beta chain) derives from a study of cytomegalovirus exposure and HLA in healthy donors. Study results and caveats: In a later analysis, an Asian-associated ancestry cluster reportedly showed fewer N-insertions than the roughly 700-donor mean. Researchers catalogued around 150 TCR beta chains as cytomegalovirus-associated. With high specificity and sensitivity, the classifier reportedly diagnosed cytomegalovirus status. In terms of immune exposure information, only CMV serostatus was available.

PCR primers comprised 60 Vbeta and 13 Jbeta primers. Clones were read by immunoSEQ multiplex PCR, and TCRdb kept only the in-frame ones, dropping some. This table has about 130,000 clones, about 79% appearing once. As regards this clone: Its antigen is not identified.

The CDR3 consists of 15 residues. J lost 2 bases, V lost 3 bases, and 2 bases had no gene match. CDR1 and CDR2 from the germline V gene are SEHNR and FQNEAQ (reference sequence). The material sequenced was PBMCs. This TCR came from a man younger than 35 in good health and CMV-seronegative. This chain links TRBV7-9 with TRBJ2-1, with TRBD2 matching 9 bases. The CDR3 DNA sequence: TGTGCCAGCAGCTTTAGCGGGAGAGCCTACAATGAGCAGTTCTTC. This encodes CASSFSGRAYNEQFF.